The 21 T cell receptor beta chains listed next were all sequenced from one sample in a study of blood T cells in healthy people across ages. The authors ran a second PCR of roughly 7 to 11 cycles using a sample-barcoded 5' primer and a J-beta primer mix. TCRdb recomputed calls from the 5' RACE reads with MiXCR, one row per CDR3 protein. Of 1 million to 1.2 million distinct CDR3 sequences detected, under 40% appear once; the ten largest clones hold less than 15%. Sequencing was carried out using blood. The receptors shown here come from a man younger than 35 in good health.

V and J are TRBV28 and TRBJ2-7, with D perhaps TRBD1 (6 bases). Trimming removed 4 bases from V and 7 bases from J, with 26 bases in between. From germline, CDR1 is MDHEN and CDR2 SYDVKM. This CDR3 region has 17 residues. The CDR3 region is CASSSRQDKGTYNEQYF. The CDR3 DNA follows: TGTGCCAGCAGTTCTCGACAGGATAAGGGGACCTACAATGAGCAGTACTTC.

The chain uses TRBV12-3 or TRBV12-4 and TRBJ2-3, with D perhaps matching TRBD1 (5 bases). The ends were cut back, 6 bases at V and 9 bases at J, with 22 bases in the middle. CDR3 length equals 15 residues. CDR3 nucleotides: TGTGCCAGCAGCACCGACATAACAGGCCCCGGAACGCAGTATTTT. Amino acids: CASSTDITGPGTQYF.

This clonotype came up a few times. One end of the junction is discordant with germline, which a read error may explain. This chain links TRBV9 with TRBJ1-2, with TRBD1 as a possible D gene (5 bases). This CDR3 has 13 amino acids. The germline CDR1 and CDR2 sequences are SGDLS and YYNGEE. This chain's CDR3 is CASSVGQLDGYTF. The CDR3 DNA sequence: TGTGCCAGCAGCGTAGGACAGTTAGATGGCTACACCTTT. Combining the CDR3 with reference TRBV9 and TRBJ1-2 gives the whole variable domain DSGVTQTPKHLITATGQRVTLRCSPRSGDLSVYWYQQSLDQGLQFLIQYYNGEERAKGNILERFSAQQFPDLHSELNLSSLELGDSALYFCASSVGQLDGYTFGSGTRLTVV.

This clonotype was detected only once. The chain recombines TRBV5-1 with TRBJ2-7; TRBD1 agrees at 7 bases. V lost 4 bases and J lost 6; bases outside the gene matches: 10. Germline-derived CDR1 and CDR2 are SGHRS and YFSETQ. The CDR3 covers 14 residues. The CDR3 DNA reads as TGCGCCAGCAGCCGCACAGGGGATTCGGGCGAGCAGTACTTC. It translates to CASSRTGDSGEQYF.

The chain joins TRBV4-1 to TRBJ2-1, with D perhaps assigned TRBD1 or TRBD2 (6 bases each). Looked up from germline, CDR1 is MGHRA and CDR2 is YSYEKL. This CDR3 spans 15 amino acids. V shed 2 bases and J shed 4 bases, with 12 bases lying between them. CDR3 sequence: CASSQRGLGYNEQFF. As DNA, the CDR3 is TGCGCCAGCAGCCAACGGGGGCTCGGGTACAATGAGCAGTTCTTC.

This clonotype was counted at least ten times. The rearrangement uses TRBV3-1 and TRBJ1-2; D gene ambiguous. Trimming took 3 bases from V and 4 from J, leaving 6 bases between them. Germline V gives CDR1 LGHDT, CDR2 YNNKEL (reference sequence). The CDR3 has 12 amino acids. CDR3: CASSQVPYGYTF. The CDR3 region has the DNA TGTGCCAGCAGCCAGGTACCCTATGGCTACACCTTC.

This clonotype was counted a few times. This chain joins TRBV10-3 and TRBJ2-5, with TRBD1 matching over 7 bases. CDR1 and CDR2 (germline): ENHRY, SYGVKD. Trimming cost V 6 bases and J 5 bases; bases outside gene matches: 6. This CDR3 is 13 amino acids long. The CDR3 nucleotides are TGTGCCATCAGCCGACAGGGCGGGGAGACCCAGTACTTC. Residues: CAISRQGGETQYF.

Only a few counts were recorded for this clonotype. This chain uses TRBV5-1 with TRBJ2-1, with TRBD2 as a possible D gene (6 bases). TRBJ2-7 matches the DNA end more closely, so the J call is doubtful. The germline V gene encodes CDR1 SGHRS and CDR2 YFSETQ. This CDR3 is built from 14 residues. CDR3 DNA: TGCGCCAGCAGCTTGGATAGCGGACGCAATGAGCAGTACTTC. This gives the protein CASSLDSGRNEQYF.

Ten or more counts support this clonotype. The V gene is TRBV20-1, the J gene TRBJ2-5; perhaps TRBD1 as D (6 bases). This CDR3 region has 12 residues. Trimming took 6 bases from V and 2 from J, leaving 10 bases between them. Germline V gene data show CDR1 as DFQATT and CDR2 as SNEGSKA (reference sequence). This CDR3 reads CSAYRAQETQYF. CDR3 nucleotide sequence: TGCAGTGCATACAGGGCTCAAGAGACCCAGTACTTC.

At least ten counts were recorded for this clonotype. The gene calls are TRBV3-1 and TRBJ2-3, with D possibly called TRBD1 or TRBD2 (5 bases each). The CDR3 contains 13 residues. Per the germline V gene, CDR1 is LGHDT and CDR2 is YNNKEL (reference sequence). V gave up 4 bases and J gave up 4 bases, with 9 bases separating them. CDR3: CASSPGTADTQYF. CDR3 coding DNA: TGTGCCAGCAGCCCCGGGACGGCAGATACGCAGTATTTT.

Remarks on this clonotype: A much larger clone sits a single nucleotide away, making a read error possible. The rearrangement joins TRBV29-1 to TRBJ2-5, with D tentatively TRBD1 (6 bases). The V gene lost 1 base and the J gene lost 11 bases, with 14 bases spanning the gap. The germline V gene encodes CDR1 SQVTM and CDR2 ANQGSEA. This CDR3 region has 12 residues. The CDR3 region is CSVEARGHEQYF. As DNA, the CDR3 is TGCAGCGTTGAAGCCAGGGGCCATGAGCAGTACTTC.

The V call is TRBV27, the J call TRBJ2-2, with 9 bases matching TRBD1. Germline CDR1 and CDR2: MNHEY and SMNVEV (reference sequence). The CDR3 is 15 amino acids. The trim removed 8 bases at V and 5 bases at J, leaving 9 bases unmatched. In DNA form, the CDR3 reads TGTGCCAGCGCTCTCACGGGGACAGGGACCGGGGAGCTGTTTTTT. Residues: CASALTGTGTGELFF.

The chain carries TRBV18 and TRBJ1-1; 8 positions match TRBD1. Germline CDR1 and CDR2: KGHSH and LQKENI. V shed 3 bases and J 4 bases; nucleotides not matched to a gene: 10. CDR3 length: 16 amino acids. CDR3 residues: CASSPATGVGGTEAFF. CDR3 DNA sequence: TGTGCCAGCTCACCGGCGACAGGGGTGGGTGGCACTGAAGCTTTCTTT.

V gene TRBV20-1 combines with J gene TRBJ2-5, with 8 bases aligning to TRBD1. CDR3 length: 13 amino acids. Looked up from germline, CDR1 is DFQATT and CDR2 is SNEGSKA (reference sequence). V dropped 5 bases and J dropped 1; count of bases not matched to a gene: 3. This chain's CDR3 is CSAPDRAQETQYF. The CDR3 nucleotides are TGCAGTGCTCCGGACAGGGCCCAAGAGACCCAGTACTTC.

This clonotype was seen a few times. The V gene is TRBV20-1, the J gene TRBJ2-1, with D possibly being TRBD2 (6 bases). The germline V and J ends were trimmed by 1 base and 7 bases, with 14 bases remaining between them. The germline CDR1 and CDR2 sequences are DFQATT and SNEGSKA (reference sequence). The CDR3 contains 14 residues. The CDR3 DNA is TGCAGTGCTAGAGGGAGCCTTAGCGGTAATGAGCAGTTCTTC. Protein: CSARGSLSGNEQFF.

This chain connects TRBV7-9 to TRBJ2-1, with 7 bases fitting TRBD1. Germline CDR1 reads SEHNR; CDR2 reads FQNEAQ (reference sequence). After removal of 1 base from V and 7 bases from J, the junction contained 10 bases not matched to a gene. This CDR3 has 16 residues. The CDR3 nucleotides are TGTGCCAGCAGCTTAGGGAGGCCGGGACAGATGAATGAGCAGTTCTTC. Its translation is CASSLGRPGQMNEQFF.

The J gene is TRBJ1-2, the V gene TRBV2; 11 positions agree with TRBD1. Germline V gives CDR1 SNHLY, CDR2 FYNNEI. The ends lost 6 bases at V and 8 bases at J; junction bases unmatched: 5. The CDR3 spans 13 residues. The CDR3 reads CASRGTGGGGYTF. The CDR3 region has the DNA TGTGCCAGCAGAGGGACAGGGGGAGGGGGCTACACCTTC.

A few counts support this clonotype. The CDR3 DNA is TGTGCCAGCAGGGCAACAGGGGCCTTAATCGATGAGCAGTTCTTC. It codes for CASRATGALIDEQFF. The chain couples TRBV12-3 or TRBV12-4 to TRBJ2-1; 7 positions agree with TRBD1. V was pared by 6 bases and J by 8 bases, with 13 bases of the junction left unmatched. This CDR3 comprises 15 residues.

The chain uses TRBV20-1 and TRBJ1-4, with D possibly being TRBD1 (5 bases). CDR1 is DFQATT, CDR2 SNEGSKA, per germline (reference sequence). The CDR3 loop spans 15 amino acids. V lost 0 bases, J lost 0 bases, and 8 bases lay in between. In DNA form, the CDR3 reads TGCAGTGCTAGAGACAGGGCCGCAACTAATGAAAAACTGTTTTTT. Its protein is CSARDRAATNEKLFF.

This clonotype turned up a few times. The genes are TRBV29-1 and TRBJ1-1, with 8 bases that match TRBD1. The CDR3 consists of 13 residues. Germline CDR1 SQVTM, CDR2 ANQGSEA. The V segment lost 6 bases and the J segment 0 bases; nucleotides outside the gene matches: 3. The CDR3 loop reads CSVTGEVNTEAFF. CDR3 nucleotide sequence: TGCAGCGTGACAGGGGAGGTGAACACTGAAGCTTTCTTT.

This chain joins TRBV7-2 and TRBJ2-3; D is ambiguous. Per germline, CDR1 SGHTA and CDR2 FQGNSA. V dropped 1 base and J dropped 6 bases, with 8 bases sitting between them. The CDR3 is 13 residues long. In nucleotides, the CDR3 is TGTGCCAGCAGCTTAGTAGTTGGCGATACGCAGTATTTT. Translating gives CASSLVVGDTQYF.